In this sample, the clone carrying this T cell receptor (beta chain) turned up many times. As yet, its antigen is unknown. TCR cDNA, made by 5'RACE template switching, carried an added universal primer site and UMIs. MiXCR, run by TCRdb on the 5' RACE reads, gives a single entry per CDR3 protein. This sample has around 320,000 distinct CDR3 sequences, with 8.5% to 10% found just once. This entry is derived from a study of T cells after yellow fever vaccination. General study results and limits: In FACS-sorted repertoires, abundant clonotypes from the bulk population could appear as contaminants. Compared with primary, the secondary response was weaker and peaked at day 5, not 15.

Unmatched junction bases numbered 4, after V lost 3 bases and J lost 4 bases. The CDR3 length is 14 residues. This TCR was recovered from a man aged 18 to 29 who received the YFV17D yellow fever vaccine. The V call is TRBV12-3 or TRBV12-4, the J call TRBJ1-2; TRBD1 aligns across 8 bases. The specimen comprised CD4+ T cells sorted from PBMCs, sampled 5 days after the yellow fever booster vaccination. DNA for the CDR3: TGTGCCAGCAGTTTCTTCGACAGGGGCTATGGCTACACCTTC. This encodes CASSFFDRGYGYTF.